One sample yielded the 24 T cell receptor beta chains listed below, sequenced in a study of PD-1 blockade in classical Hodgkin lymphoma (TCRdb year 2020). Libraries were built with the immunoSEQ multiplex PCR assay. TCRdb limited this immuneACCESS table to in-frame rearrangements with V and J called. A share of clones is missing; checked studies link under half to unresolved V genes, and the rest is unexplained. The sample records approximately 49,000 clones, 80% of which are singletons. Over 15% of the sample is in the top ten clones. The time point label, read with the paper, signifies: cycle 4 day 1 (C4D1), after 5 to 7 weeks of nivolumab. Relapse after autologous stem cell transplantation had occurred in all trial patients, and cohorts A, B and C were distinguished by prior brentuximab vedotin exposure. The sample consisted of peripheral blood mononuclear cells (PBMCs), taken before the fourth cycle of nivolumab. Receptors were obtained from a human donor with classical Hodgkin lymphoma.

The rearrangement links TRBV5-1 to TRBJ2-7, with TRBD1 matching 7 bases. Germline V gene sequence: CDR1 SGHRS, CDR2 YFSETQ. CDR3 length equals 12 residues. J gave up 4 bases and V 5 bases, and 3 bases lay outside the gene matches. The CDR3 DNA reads TGCGCCAGCAGACTGGACAGGTACGAGCAGTACTTC. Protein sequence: CASRLDRYEQYF.

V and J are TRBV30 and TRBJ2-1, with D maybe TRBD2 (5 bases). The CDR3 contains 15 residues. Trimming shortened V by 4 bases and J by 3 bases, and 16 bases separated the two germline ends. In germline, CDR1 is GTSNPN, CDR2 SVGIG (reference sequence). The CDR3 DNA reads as TGTGCCTGGAAGGTCCGGACTTCCTTCTACAATGAGCAGTTCTTC. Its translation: CAWKVRTSFYNEQFF. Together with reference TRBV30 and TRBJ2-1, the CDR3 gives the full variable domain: SQTIHQWPATLVQPVGSPLSLECTVEGTSNPNLYWYRQAAGRGLQLLFYSVGIGQISSEVPQNLSASRPQDRQFILSSKKLLLSDSGFYLCAWKVRTSFYNEQFFGPGTRLTVL.

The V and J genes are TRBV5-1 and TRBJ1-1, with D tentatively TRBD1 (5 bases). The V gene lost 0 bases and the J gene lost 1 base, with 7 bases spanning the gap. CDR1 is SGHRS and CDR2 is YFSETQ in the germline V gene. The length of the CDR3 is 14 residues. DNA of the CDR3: TGCGCCAGCAGCTTGGCGGGGCAGAACACTGAAGCTTTCTTT. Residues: CASSLAGQNTEAFF.

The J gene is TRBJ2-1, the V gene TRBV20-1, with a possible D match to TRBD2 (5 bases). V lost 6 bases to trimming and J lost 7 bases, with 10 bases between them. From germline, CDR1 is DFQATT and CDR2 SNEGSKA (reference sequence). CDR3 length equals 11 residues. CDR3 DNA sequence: TGCAGTGCCCGAAGAGGGAATGAGCAGTTCTTC. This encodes CSARRGNEQFF.

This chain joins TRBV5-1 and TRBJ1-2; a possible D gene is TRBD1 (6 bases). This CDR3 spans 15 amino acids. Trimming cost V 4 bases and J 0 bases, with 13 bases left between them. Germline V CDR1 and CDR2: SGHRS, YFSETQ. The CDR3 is CASSGKQGPNYGYTF. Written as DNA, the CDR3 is TGCGCCAGCAGCGGAAAACAGGGACCTAACTATGGCTACACCTTC.

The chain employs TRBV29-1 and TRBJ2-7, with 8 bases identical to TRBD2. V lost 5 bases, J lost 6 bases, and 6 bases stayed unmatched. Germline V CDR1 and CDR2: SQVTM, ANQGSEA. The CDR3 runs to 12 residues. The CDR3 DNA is TGCAGCGTTTCGGGGGGGGATTTCGAGCAGTACTTC. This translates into CSVSGGDFEQYF.

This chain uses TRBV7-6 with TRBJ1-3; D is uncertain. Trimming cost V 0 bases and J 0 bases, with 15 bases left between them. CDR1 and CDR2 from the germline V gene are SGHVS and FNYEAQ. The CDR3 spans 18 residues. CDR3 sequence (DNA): TGTGCCAGCAGCTTAGCGACCCCTCAGGTCACCTCTGGAAACACCATATATTTT. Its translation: CASSLATPQVTSGNTIYF. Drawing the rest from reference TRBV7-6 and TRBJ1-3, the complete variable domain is GAGVSQSPRYKVTKRGQDVALRCDPISGHVSLYWYRQALGQGPEFLTYFNYEAQQDKSGLPNDRFSAERPEGSISTLTIQRTEQRDSAMYRCASSLATPQVTSGNTIYFGEGSWLTVV.

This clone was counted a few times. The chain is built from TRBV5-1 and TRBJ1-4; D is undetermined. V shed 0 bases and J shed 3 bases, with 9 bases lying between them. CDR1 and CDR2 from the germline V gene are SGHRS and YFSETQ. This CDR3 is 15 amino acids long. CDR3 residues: CASSLEAASNEKLFF. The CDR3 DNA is TGCGCCAGCAGCTTGGAGGCAGCTTCTAATGAAAAACTGTTTTTT.

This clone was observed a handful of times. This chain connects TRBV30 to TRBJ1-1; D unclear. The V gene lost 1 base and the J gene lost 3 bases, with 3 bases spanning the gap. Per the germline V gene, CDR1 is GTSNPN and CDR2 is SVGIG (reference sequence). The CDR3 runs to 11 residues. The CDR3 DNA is TGTGCCTGGAGTGGGGACACTGAAGCTTTCTTT. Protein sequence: CAWSGDTEAFF.

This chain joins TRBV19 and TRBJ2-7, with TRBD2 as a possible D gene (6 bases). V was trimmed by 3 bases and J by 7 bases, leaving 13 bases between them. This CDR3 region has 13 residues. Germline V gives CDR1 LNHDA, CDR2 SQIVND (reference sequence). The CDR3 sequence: CASSMGLGEEQYF. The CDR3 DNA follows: TGTGCCAGTAGTATGGGACTGGGCGAAGAGCAGTACTTC.

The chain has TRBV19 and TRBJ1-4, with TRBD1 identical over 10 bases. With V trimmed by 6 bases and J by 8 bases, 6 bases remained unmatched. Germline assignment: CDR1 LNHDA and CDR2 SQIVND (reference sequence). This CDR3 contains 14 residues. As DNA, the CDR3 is TGTGCCAGTAGCCCCGGACAGGGGGTCGAAAAACTGTTTTTT. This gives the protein CASSPGQGVEKLFF.

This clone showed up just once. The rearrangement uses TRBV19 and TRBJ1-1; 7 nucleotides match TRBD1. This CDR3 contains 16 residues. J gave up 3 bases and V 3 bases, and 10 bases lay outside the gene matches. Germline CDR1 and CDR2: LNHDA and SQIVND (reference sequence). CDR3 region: CASSIPARQGDTEAFF. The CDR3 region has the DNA TGTGCCAGTAGTATCCCCGCCCGACAGGGCGACACTGAAGCTTTCTTT. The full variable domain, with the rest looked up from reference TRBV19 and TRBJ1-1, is DGGITQSPKYLFRKEGQNVTLSCEQNLNHDAMYWYRQDPGQGLRLIYYSQIVNDFQKGDIAEGYSVSREKKESFPLTVTSAQKNPTAFYLCASSIPARQGDTEAFFGQGTRLTVV.

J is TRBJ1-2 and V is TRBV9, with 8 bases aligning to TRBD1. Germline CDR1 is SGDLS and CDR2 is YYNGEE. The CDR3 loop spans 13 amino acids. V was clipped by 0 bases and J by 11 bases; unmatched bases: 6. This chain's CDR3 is CASSVDAGGLYTF. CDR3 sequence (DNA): TGTGCCAGCAGCGTAGATGCAGGGGGCCTTTACACCTTC.

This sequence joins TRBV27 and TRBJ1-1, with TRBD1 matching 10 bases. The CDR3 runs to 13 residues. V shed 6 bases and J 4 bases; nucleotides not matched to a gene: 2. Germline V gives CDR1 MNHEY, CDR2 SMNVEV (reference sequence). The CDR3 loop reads CASSWDRGTEAFF. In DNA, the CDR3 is TGTGCCAGCAGCTGGGACAGGGGCACTGAAGCTTTCTTT.

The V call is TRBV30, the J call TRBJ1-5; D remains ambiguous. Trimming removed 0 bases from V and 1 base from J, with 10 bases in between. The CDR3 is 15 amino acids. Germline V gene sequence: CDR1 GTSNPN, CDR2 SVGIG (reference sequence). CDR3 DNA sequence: TGTGCCTGGAGTGTACGTGGACGGAGCAATCAGCCCCAGCATTTT. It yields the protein CAWSVRGRSNQPQHF.

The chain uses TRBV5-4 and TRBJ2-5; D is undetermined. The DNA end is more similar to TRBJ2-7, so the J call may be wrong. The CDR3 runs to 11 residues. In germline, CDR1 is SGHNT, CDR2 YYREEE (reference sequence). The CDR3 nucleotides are TGTGCCAGCAGCTTTTACTCCGAGCAGTACTTC. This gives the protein CASSFYSEQYF.

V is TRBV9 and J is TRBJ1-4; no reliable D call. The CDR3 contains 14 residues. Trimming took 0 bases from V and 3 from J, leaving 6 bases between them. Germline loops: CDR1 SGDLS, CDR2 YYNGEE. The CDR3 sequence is CASSVDWANEKLFF. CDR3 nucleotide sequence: TGTGCCAGCAGCGTAGATTGGGCTAATGAAAAACTGTTTTTT. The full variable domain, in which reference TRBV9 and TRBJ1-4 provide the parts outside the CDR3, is DSGVTQTPKHLITATGQRVTLRCSPRSGDLSVYWYQQSLDQGLQFLIQYYNGEERAKGNILERFSAQQFPDLHSELNLSSLELGDSALYFCASSVDWANEKLFFGSGTQLSVL.

The chain's CDR3 is CASSLVPGGGSGNQPQHF. The DNA of the CDR3 is TGTGCCAGCAGCTTAGTACCCGGCGGCGGGTCTGGCAATCAGCCCCAGCATTTT. The V gene is TRBV7-6, the J gene TRBJ1-5; D remains unclear. V dropped 1 base and J dropped 2 bases, with 18 bases sitting between them. The CDR3 is 18 residues long. Germline V lookup: CDR1 SGHVS, CDR2 FNYEAQ.

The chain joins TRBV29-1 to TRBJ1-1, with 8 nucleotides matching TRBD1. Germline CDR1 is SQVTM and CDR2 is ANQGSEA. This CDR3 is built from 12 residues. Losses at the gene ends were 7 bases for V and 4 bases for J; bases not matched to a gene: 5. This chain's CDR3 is CSGETGVTEAFF. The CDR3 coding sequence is TGCAGCGGCGAGACAGGGGTCACTGAAGCTTTCTTT.

CDR3 nucleotides: TGTGCCAGCAGTCCGGGACGGTTCCATAATTCACCCCTCCACTTT. As protein: CASSPGRFHNSPLHF. The J gene is TRBJ1-6, the V gene TRBV27, with D perhaps matching TRBD1 (5 bases). V gave up 5 bases and J gave up 5 bases, with 13 bases separating them. CDR1 and CDR2 from the germline V gene are MNHEY and SMNVEV (reference sequence). The CDR3 contains 15 residues.

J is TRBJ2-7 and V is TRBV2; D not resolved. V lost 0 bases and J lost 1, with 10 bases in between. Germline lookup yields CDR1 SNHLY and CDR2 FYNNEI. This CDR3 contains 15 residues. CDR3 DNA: TGTGCCAGCAGTGAAGCGCCGGGCAGTTCCTACGAGCAGTACTTC. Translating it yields CASSEAPGSSYEQYF.

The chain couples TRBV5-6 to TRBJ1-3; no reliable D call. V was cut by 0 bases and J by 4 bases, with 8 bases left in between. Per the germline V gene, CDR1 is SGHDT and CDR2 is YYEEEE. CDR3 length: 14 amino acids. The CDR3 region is CASSLAMGGNTIYF. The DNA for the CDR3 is TGTGCCAGCAGCTTGGCCATGGGAGGAAACACCATATATTTT.

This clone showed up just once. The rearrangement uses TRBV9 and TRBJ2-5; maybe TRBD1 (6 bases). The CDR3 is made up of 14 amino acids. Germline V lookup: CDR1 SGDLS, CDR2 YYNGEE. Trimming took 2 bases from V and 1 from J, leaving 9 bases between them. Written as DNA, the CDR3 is TGTGCCAGCAGCGTCGACAGGACCCAAGAGACCCAGTACTTC. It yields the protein CASSVDRTQETQYF.

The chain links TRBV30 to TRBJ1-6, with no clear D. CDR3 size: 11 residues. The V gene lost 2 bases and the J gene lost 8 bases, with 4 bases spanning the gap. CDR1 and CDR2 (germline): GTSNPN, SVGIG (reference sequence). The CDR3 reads CAWSRDSPLHF. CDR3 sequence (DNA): TGTGCCTGGAGTCGGGATTCACCCCTCCACTTT.